The 15 T cell receptor beta chains below come from one sample, sequenced in a study of blood T cell repertoires in COVID-19. The repertoire was sequenced with immunoSEQ multiplex PCR; TCRdb's copy has only in-frame clones and lacks some. The sample contains more than 100,000 clones, roughly 80% of which appear only once. Material for sequencing was peripheral blood. These receptors were taken from a woman younger than 45 who had recovered from COVID-19.

The chain links TRBV19 to TRBJ2-1; 7 bases fit TRBD2. From germline, CDR1 is LNHDA and CDR2 SQIVND (reference sequence). Trimming removed 3 bases from V and 7 bases from J; junction bases left unmatched: 9. There are 15 residues in the CDR3. CDR3 DNA sequence: TGTGCCAGTAGTATTGGACTAGGGGCTGGGAATGAGCAGTTCTTC. Its protein product is CASSIGLGAGNEQFF. Drawing the rest from reference TRBV19 and TRBJ2-1, the complete variable domain is DGGITQSPKYLFRKEGQNVTLSCEQNLNHDAMYWYRQDPGQGLRLIYYSQIVNDFQKGDIAEGYSVSREKKESFPLTVTSAQKNPTAFYLCASSIGLGAGNEQFFGPGTRLTVL.

J is TRBJ2-3 and V is TRBV11-2, with 7 bases that match TRBD2. Germline CDR1 reads SGHAT; CDR2 reads FQNNGV. The CDR3 loop spans 12 amino acids. The trim removed 5 bases at V and 13 bases at J, leaving 9 bases unmatched. The CDR3: CASSRLAGREYF. In nucleotides, the CDR3 is TGTGCCAGCAGCCGACTAGCTGGTAGAGAGTATTTT. Full variable domain (remainder filled in from reference TRBV11-2 and TRBJ2-3): EAGVAQSPRYKIIEKRQSVAFWCNPISGHATLYWYQQILGQGPKLLIQFQNNGVVDDSQLPKDRFSAERLKGVDSTLKIQPAKLEDSAVYLCASSRLAGREYFGPGTRLTVL.

The CDR3 sequence: CAISESDDPWGRVNREQYF. CDR3 DNA sequence: TGTGCCATCAGTGAGTCGGACGACCCATGGGGCAGGGTGAATCGGGAGCAGTACTTC. V and J are TRBV10-3 and TRBJ2-7, with D tentatively TRBD1 (5 bases). The CDR3 sequence is 19 residues long. The V gene's germline CDR1 is ENHRY and CDR2 SYGVKD. V was shortened by 0 bases and J by 7 bases, with 28 bases between the two germline ends.

A word on this clone: The junction departs from germline at one end; a sequencing error may be responsible. CDR3: CASSPSGTGYNEQFF. In DNA, the CDR3 is TGTGCTAGCAGCCCCTCGGGGACAGGCTACAATGAGCAGTTCTTC. This chain links TRBV7-7 with TRBJ2-1; 8 bases align to TRBD1. The length of the CDR3 is 15 residues. Looked up from germline, CDR1 is SSHAT and CDR2 is FNYEAQ (reference sequence).

The J gene is TRBJ1-6, the V gene TRBV30; no firm D call. In germline, CDR1 is GTSNPN, CDR2 SVGIG (reference sequence). The V end lost 2 bases, the J end lost 13 bases, and 15 bases lay between the germline ends. The CDR3 covers 13 residues. The CDR3 DNA sequence: TGTGCCTGGAGTTCAGCGGCCCAGTCCCCCCTCCACTTT. Protein: CAWSSAAQSPLHF.

The gene calls are TRBV6-5 and TRBJ2-1, with D tentatively TRBD2 (6 bases). The germline V and J ends were trimmed by 6 bases and 9 bases, with 21 bases remaining between them. The CDR3 covers 15 residues. The germline CDR1 and CDR2 sequences are MNHEY and SVGAGI. DNA of the CDR3: TGTGCCAGCAGCGACCTGACTAGTGGCGTACCTGAGCAGTTCTTC. Translated, it gives CASSDLTSGVPEQFF.

This sequence joins TRBV5-1 and TRBJ2-7, with D maybe TRBD2 (6 bases). The CDR3 has 15 residues. From germline, CDR1 is SGHRS and CDR2 YFSETQ. Trimming pared 1 base from V and 3 bases from J, leaving 14 bases between. DNA of the CDR3: TGCGCCAGCAGCTTGCTTAGCGGTTCGAACTACGAGCAGTACTTC. Its translation: CASSLLSGSNYEQYF.

The chain recombines TRBV5-6 with TRBJ1-4; D uncertain. Germline V gives CDR1 SGHDT, CDR2 YYEEEE. The CDR3 runs 15 residues. The V end lost 0 bases, the J end lost 4 bases, and 10 bases lay between the germline ends. CDR3 sequence (DNA): TGTGCCAGCAGCTTGGGGCAGGCGCTTAATGAAAAACTGTTTTTT. It encodes CASSLGQALNEKLFF.

This chain connects TRBV7-8 to TRBJ1-5; D not resolved. The CDR3 consists of 16 residues. V lost 4 bases and J 0 bases, leaving 13 bases between the germline ends. Looked up from germline, CDR1 is SGHVS and CDR2 is FQNEAQ. CDR3 sequence reads: CASSSVGRNSNQPQHF. Here the CDR3 DNA reads TGTGCCAGCAGCTCAGTGGGGAGGAATAGCAATCAGCCCCAGCATTTT. The complete variable domain, with remaining parts taken from reference TRBV7-8 and TRBJ1-5, reads GAGVSQSPRYKVAKRGQDVALRCDPISGHVSLFWYQQALGQGPEFLTYFQNEAQLDKSGLPSDRFFAERPEGSVSTLKIQRTQQEDSAVYLCASSSVGRNSNQPQHFGDGTRLSIL.

The CDR3 sequence is CASSQDGLGRAGNEQFF. For the CDR3, the DNA is TGCGCCAGCAGCCAAGACGGCCTCGGGAGGGCGGGCAATGAGCAGTTCTTC. This chain connects TRBV4-1 to TRBJ2-1; 8 bases align to TRBD2. The CDR3 consists of 17 residues. J was trimmed by 6 bases and V by 0 bases; bases with no gene match: 10. The germline CDR1 and CDR2 sequences are MGHRA and YSYEKL.

The rearrangement uses TRBV2 and TRBJ2-7; D might be TRBD1 (5 bases). V dropped 4 bases and J dropped 5 bases, with 12 bases sitting between them. Per germline, CDR1 SNHLY and CDR2 FYNNEI. The CDR3 spans 13 residues. The CDR3, as DNA: TGTGCCAGCAGTGTCAGCCAGGGCAACGAGCAGTACTTC. Amino acids: CASSVSQGNEQYF.

This sequence joins TRBV24-1 and TRBJ2-7; 15 positions agree with TRBD2. From germline, CDR1 is KGHDR and CDR2 SFDVKD. The CDR3 has 19 residues. With V trimmed by 2 bases and J by 2 bases, 9 bases remained unmatched. CDR3 nucleotide sequence: TGTGCCACCAGTGATTGCGCCGGGACTAGCGGGAGGTCTACCTACGAGCAGTACTTC. Translated, it gives CATSDCAGTSGRSTYEQYF.

This chain uses TRBV10-3 with TRBJ1-5; possibly TRBD1 for D (5 bases). Trimming removed 2 bases at V and 0 bases at J, with 11 bases between. Germline V gene lookup returns CDR1 ENHRY and CDR2 SYGVKD. The CDR3 sequence is 16 residues long. The CDR3 protein is CAISEGDRSSNQPQHF. The CDR3 coding sequence is TGTGCCATCAGTGAGGGAGACAGAAGTAGCAATCAGCCCCAGCATTTT.

CDR3 in amino acids: CASSEKQGRDSPLHF. CDR3 bases: TGTGCCAGCAGTGAAAAGCAGGGTAGGGATTCACCCCTCCACTTT. The genes are TRBV2 and TRBJ1-6; possible D gene TRBD1, 5 bases. The V end was cut by 2 bases, the J end by 8 bases, with 13 bases between. Germline V gene sequence: CDR1 SNHLY, CDR2 FYNNEI. This CDR3 has 15 residues.

The chain links TRBV5-1 to TRBJ1-5; D possibly corresponds to TRBD1 (6 bases). Looked up from germline, CDR1 is SGHRS and CDR2 is YFSETQ. CDR3 length: 13 residues. The V end lost 4 bases, the J end lost 4 bases, and 9 bases lay between the germline ends. This chain's CDR3 is CASSPTGNQPQHF. In DNA, the CDR3 is TGCGCCAGCAGCCCCACAGGGAATCAGCCCCAGCATTTT.